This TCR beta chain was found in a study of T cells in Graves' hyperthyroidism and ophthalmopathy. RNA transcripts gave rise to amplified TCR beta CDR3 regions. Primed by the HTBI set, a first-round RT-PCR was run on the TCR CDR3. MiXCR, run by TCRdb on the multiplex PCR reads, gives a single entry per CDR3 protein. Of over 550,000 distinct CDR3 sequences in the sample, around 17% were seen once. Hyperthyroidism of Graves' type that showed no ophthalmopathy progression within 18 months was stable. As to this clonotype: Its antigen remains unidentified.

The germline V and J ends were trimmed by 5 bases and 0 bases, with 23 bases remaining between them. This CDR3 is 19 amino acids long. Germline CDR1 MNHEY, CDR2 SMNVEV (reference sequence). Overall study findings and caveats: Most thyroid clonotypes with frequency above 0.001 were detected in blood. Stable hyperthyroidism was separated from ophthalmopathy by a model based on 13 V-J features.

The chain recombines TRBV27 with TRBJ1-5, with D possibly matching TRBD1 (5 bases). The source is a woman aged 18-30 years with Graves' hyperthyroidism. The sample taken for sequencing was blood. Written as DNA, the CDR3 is TGTGCCAGCAGTCCCAGGCGGACAAACCGACCCGATAGCAATCAGCCCCAGCATTTT. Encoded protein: CASSPRRTNRPDSNQPQHF.